Described below is a single T cell receptor (beta chain) sequence and its context. Its antigen remains unidentified. Germline loops: CDR1 SGHDT, CDR2 YYEEEE. V gave up 0 bases and J gave up 7 bases; unmatched junction bases: 7. The length of the CDR3 is 16 residues. The data are from a study of cytomegalovirus exposure and HLA in healthy donors. Regarding the study as a whole: Listed as cytomegalovirus-associated were about 160 TCR beta chains. In a later analysis, TCR association rates varied by HLA locus: DRB1 most, HLA-C fewest. In a later analysis, HLA-associated TCR beta chains were more clonally expanded than equally common others.

It was with 60 Vbeta and 13 Jbeta primers that the PCR ran. Original processing notes: About 10 million of 70 million to 80 million unique TCR beta chains were shared, per a later count. The data were produced by immunoSEQ multiplex PCR, yet TCRdb's version contains in-frame clones alone and is incomplete. V and J calls and clone size are as listed in that table; D and trimming were resolved from the DNA. The sample contains around 120,000 clones, roughly 88% of which appear only once. The sample taken for sequencing was PBMCs. The V and J genes are TRBV5-6 and TRBJ1-2; 12 bases match TRBD1. The sequence was collected from a boy between 10 and 17 years old in good health and CMV-seronegative. CDR3 DNA sequence: TGTGCCAGCAGCTTGGAAGAGGGACAGGGGGCGTCTGGCTACACCTTC. Amino acids: CASSLEEGQGASGYTF.